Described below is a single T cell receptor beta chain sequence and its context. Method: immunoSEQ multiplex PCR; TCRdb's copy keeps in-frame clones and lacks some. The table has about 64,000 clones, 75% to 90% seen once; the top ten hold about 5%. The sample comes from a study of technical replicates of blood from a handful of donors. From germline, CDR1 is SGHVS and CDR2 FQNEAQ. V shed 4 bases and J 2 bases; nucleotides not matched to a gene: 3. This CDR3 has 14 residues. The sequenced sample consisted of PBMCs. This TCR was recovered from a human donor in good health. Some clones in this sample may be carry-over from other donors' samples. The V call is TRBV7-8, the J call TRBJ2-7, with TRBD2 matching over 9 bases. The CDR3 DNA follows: TGTGCCAGCAGCTGGGGACTAGCTACCTACGAGCAGTACTTC. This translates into CASSWGLATYEQYF. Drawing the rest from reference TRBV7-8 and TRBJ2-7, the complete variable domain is GAGVSQSPRYKVAKRGQDVALRCDPISGHVSLFWYQQALGQGPEFLTYFQNEAQLDKSGLPSDRFFAERPEGSVSTLKIQRTQQEDSAVYLCASSWGLATYEQYFGPGTRLTVT.